The clone carrying this T cell receptor beta chain has more than one count but fewer than ten. This entry is derived from a study of CD8 T cells in ankylosing spondylitis. From the 5' RACE reads, TCRdb called clonotypes with MiXCR, one entry per CDR3 protein. The sample lists 200,000 to 250,000 distinct CDR3 sequences, approximately 7.6% seen once, with around 4.4% in the top ten. This clonotype was obtained from a female donor with ankylosing spondylitis or in good health (not recorded which). Material: blood, either unsorted or a sorted T cell fraction (not recorded which).

The DNA of the CDR3 is TGTGCCAGCAGCTTAGGCTCGCGTAGCACAGATACGCAGTATTTT. Translation: CASSLGSRSTDTQYF. The chain combines TRBV7-2 with TRBJ2-3; D ambiguous. The length of the CDR3 is 15 residues. Germline V lookup: CDR1 SGHTA, CDR2 FQGNSA. Trimming shortened V by 1 base and J by 0 bases, and 8 bases separated the two germline ends.